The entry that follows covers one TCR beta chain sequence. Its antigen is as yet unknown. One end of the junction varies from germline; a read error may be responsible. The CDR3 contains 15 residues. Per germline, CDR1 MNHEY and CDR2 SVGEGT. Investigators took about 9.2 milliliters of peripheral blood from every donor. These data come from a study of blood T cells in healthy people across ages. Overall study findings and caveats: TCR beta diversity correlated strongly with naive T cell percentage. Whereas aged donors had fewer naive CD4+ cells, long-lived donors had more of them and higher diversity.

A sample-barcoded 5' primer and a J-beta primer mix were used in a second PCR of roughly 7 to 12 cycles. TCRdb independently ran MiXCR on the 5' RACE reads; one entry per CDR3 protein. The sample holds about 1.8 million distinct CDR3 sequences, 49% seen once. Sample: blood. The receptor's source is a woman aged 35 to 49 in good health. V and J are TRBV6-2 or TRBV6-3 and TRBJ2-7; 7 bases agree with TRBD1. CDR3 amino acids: CTSRTGTVGGYEQYF. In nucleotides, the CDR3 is TGTACCAGCAGAACGGGGACAGTTGGTGGCTACGAGCAGTACTTC.